A single sample is the source of the 8 T cell receptor beta chains below, sequenced in a study of blood T cell repertoires in COVID-19. Using immunoSEQ multiplex PCR, the repertoire was profiled, and TCRdb retains in-frame clones only, with some absent. The profile shows roughly 100,000 clones, around nine tenths of them singletons. Sequencing was done on a sample of peripheral blood. These receptors all stem from a man in his fifties in a cohort sampled during active COVID-19.

The chain links TRBV24-1 to TRBJ1-1, with 7 nucleotides matching TRBD1. V was clipped by 3 bases and J by 4 bases; unmatched bases: 10. This CDR3 spans 16 amino acids. The V gene's germline CDR1 is KGHDR and CDR2 SFDVKD. The CDR3 sequence: CATSDPHRGVATEAFF. In DNA form, the CDR3 reads TGTGCCACCAGTGATCCCCACAGGGGTGTTGCCACTGAAGCTTTCTTT.

The chain combines TRBV19 with TRBJ1-1; D may be TRBD1 (6 bases). Between the trimmed V and J ends, which lost 5 bases and 4 bases, there was a span of 17 bases. The CDR3 covers 15 residues. Per germline, CDR1 LNHDA and CDR2 SQIVND (reference sequence). The CDR3 loop is CASSSTGTFGTEAFF. In DNA form, the CDR3 reads TGTGCCAGTAGTTCAACAGGGACGTTCGGCACTGAAGCTTTCTTT.

The chain employs TRBV24-1 and TRBJ2-1, with D perhaps TRBD2 (6 bases). V was trimmed by 1 base and J by 9 bases, leaving 6 bases between them. Germline CDR1 reads KGHDR; CDR2 reads SFDVKD. The CDR3 covers 12 residues. CDR3 in amino acids: CATSDFGGEQFF. The CDR3 nucleotides are TGTGCCACCAGTGATTTCGGGGGTGAGCAGTTCTTC.

This chain uses TRBV11-3 with TRBJ2-2; D is perhaps TRBD1 (5 bases). The ends were cut back, 4 bases at V and 5 bases at J, with 17 bases in the middle. Germline values: CDR1 SGHNT, CDR2 YENEEA. This CDR3 has 16 amino acids. CDR3 DNA sequence: TGTGCCAGCAGCTCCAGGGTGCGTGGGTTAACCGGGGAGCTGTTTTTT. Protein sequence: CASSSRVRGLTGELFF.

The chain uses TRBV3-1 (or the pseudogene TRBV3-2) and TRBJ2-7; 7 positions match TRBD2. CDR1 and CDR2 from the germline V gene are LGHDT and YNNKEL (reference sequence). V lost 1 base to trimming and J lost 3 bases; unmatched junction nucleotides: 6. The CDR3 totals 15 residues. The CDR3 here is CASSQVSSGVYEQYF. CDR3 bases: TGTGCCAGCAGCCAAGTTTCCAGCGGGGTCTACGAGCAGTACTTC.

The sample holds a few counts of this clone. This rearrangement joins TRBV5-1 to TRBJ1-2; TRBD1 aligns across 11 bases. CDR1 SGHRS and CDR2 YFSETQ come from the germline V gene. The V gene end was trimmed by 0 bases and the J gene end by 3 bases; junction bases not matched to a gene: 4. This CDR3 region has 16 residues. CDR3 region: CASSLGPGQGDYGYTF. The DNA for the CDR3 is TGCGCCAGCAGCTTGGGACCGGGACAGGGGGACTATGGCTACACCTTC.

The genes are TRBV4-2 and TRBJ1-2; D is unresolved. Germline CDR1 is LGHNA and CDR2 is YNFKEQ. With 4 bases removed from V and 2 bases from J, the gap between germline ends came to 11 bases. There are 14 residues in the CDR3. The CDR3 nucleotides are TGTGCCAGCAGCCCCCTAGAGGGAAACTATGGCTACACCTTC. Protein product: CASSPLEGNYGYTF.

The chain combines TRBV27 with TRBJ1-1, with D unclear. V lost 5 bases to trimming and J lost 3 bases, with 16 bases between them. The CDR3 sequence is 15 residues long. Looked up from germline, CDR1 is MNHEY and CDR2 is SMNVEV (reference sequence). CDR3 sequence: CASSLREDVYTEAFF. The CDR3 coding sequence is TGTGCCAGCAGTCTCCGGGAAGACGTATACACTGAAGCTTTCTTT.